The next 21 T cell receptor beta chains were all read from a single sample in a study of beta chain features in type 1 diabetes. Broader study findings: For Type 1 diabetes patients, all four CD4+ subsets carried TCRB CDR3s that were moderately but significantly shorter.

No antigen has been identified for these receptors. Every isolated RNA sample was fully reverse transcribed, so sequencing captured expressed TCRB transcripts. Only in-frame clones appear in the TCRdb table, and some are missing; sequencing was by immunoSEQ multiplex PCR. The sample includes a few hundred thousand clones, less than 15% seen only once; the top ten take 0.015%. The sample taken for sequencing was naive CD4+ T cells from blood. The source of these receptors is a woman aged 18-29 years with type 1 diabetes.

This clone was counted only a few times. This chain connects TRBV28 to TRBJ1-2, with 7 bases that match TRBD1. J was trimmed by 6 bases and V by 8 bases; bases with no gene match: 6. Germline V CDR1 and CDR2: MDHEN, SYDVKM. This CDR3 spans 12 amino acids. The CDR3 sequence is CASQIDRDGYTF. DNA of the CDR3: TGTGCCAGCCAGATCGACAGGGATGGCTACACCTTC.

The chain uses TRBV7-2 and TRBJ2-1, with TRBD2 matching over 8 bases. This CDR3 is built from 15 residues. J gave up 4 bases and V 5 bases, and 7 bases lay outside the gene matches. Germline-derived CDR1 and CDR2 are SGHTA and FQGNSA. The CDR3 DNA reads as TGTGCCAGCAGCCCACGGACTAGCAGTTACAATGAGCAGTTCTTC. It translates to CASSPRTSSYNEQFF. Based on the CDR3 plus reference TRBV7-2 and TRBJ2-1, the full variable domain is GAGVSQSPSNKVTEKGKDVELRCDPISGHTALYWYRQSLGQGLEFLIYFQGNSAPDKSGLPSDRFSAERTGGSVSTLTIQRTQQEDSAVYLCASSPRTSSYNEQFFGPGTRLTVL.

The V call is TRBV6-5, the J call TRBJ2-1, with 7 bases fitting TRBD1. Losses at the gene ends were 5 bases for V and 12 bases for J; bases not matched to a gene: 16. This CDR3 spans 15 amino acids. Germline CDR1 MNHEY, CDR2 SVGAGI. The CDR3 DNA is TGTGCCAGCAGTCCTAGCTCCGGGACAGTTAGGGGGCAGTTCTTC. It is translated as CASSPSSGTVRGQFF.

In its sample, this clone was seen a few times. The rearrangement uses TRBV23-1 and TRBJ2-6; D is ambiguous. TRBV23-1 is labeled an ORF, and its function is uncertain. Trimming left V 2 bases short and J 3 bases short, with 23 bases between. This CDR3 comprises 20 residues. DNA of the CDR3: TGCGCCAGCAGTCAACTTCCGAATCTCCCTCGCGCAGGTGGGGCCAACGTCCTGACTTTC. This gives the protein CASSQLPNLPRAGGANVLTF.

This clone was observed a few times. This chain links TRBV14 with TRBJ1-5; weak D call: TRBD1 (5 bases). Trimming stripped 1 base from V and 5 bases from J, with 12 bases between. Germline values: CDR1 SGHDN, CDR2 FVKESK. The length of the CDR3 is 15 residues. The CDR3: CASSQGWDLDQPQHF. CDR3 nucleotides: TGTGCCAGCAGCCAAGGTTGGGACTTAGATCAGCCCCAGCATTTT.

The sample holds a few counts of this clone. The chain is built from TRBV7-2 and TRBJ2-2, with a tentative D call TRBD2 (5 bases). V was shortened by 4 bases and J by 7 bases, with 13 bases between the two germline ends. Germline V gene data show CDR1 as SGHTA and CDR2 as FQGNSA. CDR3 length: 14 amino acids. The chain's CDR3 is CASSWRAFGGELFF. The CDR3 DNA reads as TGTGCCAGCAGCTGGCGGGCCTTCGGCGGGGAGCTGTTTTTT.

This sequence joins TRBV5-1 and TRBJ2-1; weak D call: TRBD2 (5 bases). Germline CDR1 reads SGHRS; CDR2 reads YFSETQ. This CDR3 region has 14 residues. V lost 3 bases, J lost 7 bases, and 14 bases lay in between. CDR3 loop: CASSSGLEGNEQFF. For the CDR3, the DNA is TGCGCCAGCAGCTCGGGTCTTGAGGGTAATGAGCAGTTCTTC.

The chain employs TRBV7-9 and TRBJ2-7; 8 nucleotides line up with TRBD1. V was clipped by 5 bases and J by 2 bases; unmatched bases: 5. The germline V gene encodes CDR1 SEHNR and CDR2 FQNEAQ (reference sequence). CDR3 length: 14 residues. The CDR3 nucleotides read TGTGCCAGCAGCCCGAGGACAGGGACCTACGAGCAGTACGTC. The encoded protein is CASSPRTGTYEQYV.

This clone was seen a handful of times. The chain joins TRBV30 to TRBJ2-6; tentatively, D is TRBD1 (5 bases). CDR1 GTSNPN and CDR2 SVGIG come from the germline V gene (reference sequence). CDR3 length equals 17 residues. Deletions cut 5 bases from V and 1 base from J, with 18 bases between. CDR3 sequence reads: CAWGADRVFSGANVLTF. CDR3 bases: TGTGCCTGGGGGGCTGACAGAGTTTTTTCTGGGGCCAACGTCCTGACTTTC. The complete variable domain, with remaining parts taken from reference TRBV30 and TRBJ2-6, reads SQTIHQWPATLVQPVGSPLSLECTVEGTSNPNLYWYRQAAGRGLQLLFYSVGIGQISSEVPQNLSASRPQDRQFILSSKKLLLSDSGFYLCAWGADRVFSGANVLTFGAGSRLTVL.

The chain links TRBV28 to TRBJ2-2, with 7 bases that match TRBD2. Germline-derived CDR1 and CDR2 are MDHEN and SYDVKM. The V gene end was trimmed by 6 bases and the J gene end by 3 bases; junction bases not matched to a gene: 7. The CDR3 consists of 15 residues. CDR3 nucleotide sequence: TGTGCCAGCAGACGACTAGCCAGGGACACCGGGGAGCTGTTTTTT. As protein: CASRRLARDTGELFF. The whole variable domain, remainder taken from reference TRBV28 and TRBJ2-2, is DVKVTQSSRYLVKRTGEKVFLECVQDMDHENMFWYRQDPGLGLRLIYFSYDVKMKEKGDIPEGYSVSREKKERFSLILESASTNQTSMYLCASRRLARDTGELFFGEGSRLTVL.

The chain recombines TRBV27 with TRBJ1-5, with D possibly matching TRBD1 (6 bases). There are 13 residues in the CDR3. Germline-derived CDR1 and CDR2 are MNHEY and SMNVEV (reference sequence). Trimming removed 0 bases from V and 10 bases from J, with 10 bases in between. The CDR3 reads CASSLSAGTPQHF. The CDR3 DNA follows: TGTGCCAGCAGTTTATCTGCAGGGACACCCCAGCATTTT.

This clone has a handful of counts. V is TRBV4-2 and J is TRBJ2-6; D uncertain. This CDR3 spans 15 amino acids. V was trimmed by 0 bases and J by 2 bases, leaving 5 bases between them. CDR1 and CDR2 (germline): LGHNA, YNFKEQ. CDR3 DNA sequence: TGTGCCAGCAGCCAAGAGTTAGCTGGGGCCAACGTCCTGACTTTC. This translates into CASSQELAGANVLTF.

The chain joins TRBV28 to TRBJ2-7, with D possibly being TRBD2 (5 bases). The CDR3 loop spans 15 amino acids. Germline loops: CDR1 MDHEN, CDR2 SYDVKM. The V gene lost 4 bases and the J gene lost 7 bases, with 20 bases spanning the gap. The CDR3, as DNA: TGTGCCAGCAGTTCAGCAGCCTCCGGGGTGGGGGAGCAGTACTTC. Its translation: CASSSAASGVGEQYF.

The genes are TRBV28 and TRBJ1-5, with D tentatively TRBD1 (5 bases). Germline lookup yields CDR1 MDHEN and CDR2 SYDVKM. This CDR3 has 11 residues. V lost 11 bases and J 9 bases, leaving 14 bases between the germline ends. The CDR3 DNA sequence: TGTGCCTGGGGGTCGGGGGGGCCCCAGCATTTT. Its protein is CAWGSGGPQHF.

This clone was counted between two and nine times. This same CDR3 is encoded by further DNA sequences in the sample. CDR3 region: CASSLVPGNYGYTF. The CDR3 nucleotides read TGCGCCAGCAGCTTGGTTCCGGGGAACTATGGCTACACCTTC. This sequence joins TRBV5-1 and TRBJ1-2; no firm D call. The V end lost 0 bases, the J end lost 2 bases, and 8 bases lay between the germline ends. This CDR3 contains 14 residues. Germline values: CDR1 SGHRS, CDR2 YFSETQ.

Only a few counts were recorded for this clone. This chain links TRBV7-9 with TRBJ2-7, with D possibly being TRBD2 (6 bases). This CDR3 has 15 amino acids. V gave up 2 bases and J gave up 5 bases, with 16 bases separating them. CDR1 and CDR2 from the germline V gene are SEHNR and FQNEAQ (reference sequence). CDR3 nucleotide sequence: TGTGCCAGCAGCTTAAATCGGGCGGGAACCCACGAGCAGTACGTC. Its protein is CASSLNRAGTHEQYV.

This chain connects TRBV30 to TRBJ2-1, with D perhaps matching TRBD1 (5 bases). V was pared by 0 bases and J by 7 bases, with 16 bases between. This CDR3 comprises 15 residues. Germline V gene data show CDR1 as GTSNPN and CDR2 as SVGIG (reference sequence). CDR3 amino acids: CAWSVGDRLRNEQFF. CDR3 coding DNA: TGTGCCTGGAGTGTAGGGGATAGGCTTCGAAATGAGCAGTTCTTC.

This clone occurred a few times. The rearrangement links TRBV6-5 to TRBJ1-2, with D tentatively TRBD1 (5 bases). The CDR3 is 15 residues long. CDR1 is MNHEY, CDR2 SVGAGI, per germline. The V end was cut by 2 bases, the J end by 7 bases, with 17 bases between. The CDR3 sequence: CASSYARAPSGGYTF. Here the CDR3 DNA reads TGTGCCAGCAGTTACGCCAGGGCCCCATCGGGTGGCTACACCTTC.

This clone was seen a few times. This sequence joins TRBV7-2 and TRBJ1-1, with D maybe TRBD1 (6 bases). The CDR3 covers 14 residues. V was trimmed by 1 base and J by 5 bases, leaving 11 bases between them. CDR1 is SGHTA and CDR2 is FQGNSA in the germline V gene. CDR3 DNA: TGTGCCAGCAGCTTAGTTCAGGGGATAACTGAAGCTTTCTTT. Protein product: CASSLVQGITEAFF.

There are a few counts of this clone. This sequence joins TRBV7-2 and TRBJ2-2; D not certain. Germline CDR1 reads SGHTA; CDR2 reads FQGNSA. The CDR3 sequence is 12 residues long. The V end was cut by 4 bases, the J end by 8 bases, with 8 bases between. The CDR3 coding sequence is TGTGCCAGCAGCTCCGGGTTTGGGGAGCTGTTTTTT. Its translation is CASSSGFGELFF.

V and J are TRBV7-2 and TRBJ2-2; 12 bases map to TRBD2. Germline CDR1 is SGHTA and CDR2 is FQGNSA. The J segment lost 10 bases and the V segment lost 4 bases, leaving 7 bases of the junction unmatched. The CDR3 is 15 amino acids. The CDR3 DNA is TGTGCCAGCAGCTCCACAGGACTAGCGGGAACGGAGCTGTTTTTT. It yields the protein CASSSTGLAGTELFF.